This T cell receptor (beta chain) appears in the sequencing data of a study of early T cells in non-severe SARS-CoV-2 infection. This CDR3 region has 13 residues. Germline V gives CDR1 MNHEY, CDR2 SMNVEV (reference sequence). With V trimmed by 6 bases and J by 5 bases, 7 bases remained unmatched. In this sample, this clonotype turned up a few times. TCRdb passed the 5' RACE reads through MiXCR, listing each CDR3 protein once. The data hold some 34,000 distinct CDR3 sequences, with 4% to 5% observed a single time. The specimen was whole blood. V and J are TRBV27 and TRBJ2-7, with 7 bases fitting TRBD1. The sequence came from an adult who was a healthcare worker with PCR-confirmed SARS-CoV-2 infection or an uninfected control (not recorded which). The CDR3, as DNA: TGTGCCAGCAGACCCACAGGGGTCCACGAGCAGTACTTC. This codes for CASRPTGVHEQYF.